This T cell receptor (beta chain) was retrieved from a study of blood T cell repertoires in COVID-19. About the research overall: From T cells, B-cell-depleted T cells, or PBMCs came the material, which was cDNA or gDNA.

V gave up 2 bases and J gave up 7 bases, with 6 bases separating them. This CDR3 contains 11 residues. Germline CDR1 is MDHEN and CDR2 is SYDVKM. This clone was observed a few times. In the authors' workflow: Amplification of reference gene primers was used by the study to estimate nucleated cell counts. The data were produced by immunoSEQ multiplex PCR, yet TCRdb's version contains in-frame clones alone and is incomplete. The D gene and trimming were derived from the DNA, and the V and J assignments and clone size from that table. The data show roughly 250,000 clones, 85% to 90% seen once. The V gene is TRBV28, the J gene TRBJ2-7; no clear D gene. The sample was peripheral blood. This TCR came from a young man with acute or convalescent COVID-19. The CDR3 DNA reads TGTGCCAGCAGTTTAGTCCGGGAGCAGTACTTC. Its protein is CASSLVREQYF.